The next 10 T cell receptor beta chains were all read from a single sample in a study of cytomegalovirus exposure and HLA in healthy donors. The protocol was immunoSEQ multiplex PCR, while the TCRdb copy is restricted to in-frame clones and leaves out a portion. The data contain 150,000 to 200,000 clones, about nine tenths of them singletons. Sequences were obtained from PBMCs. The source of these receptors is a woman in her 30s in good health and CMV-seronegative.

The chain couples TRBV5-6 to TRBJ2-2; D is unclear. V was trimmed by 6 bases and J by 5 bases, leaving 17 bases between them. The germline CDR1 and CDR2 sequences are SGHDT and YYEEEE. The CDR3 is made up of 15 amino acids. The CDR3 protein is CASTPRYGLTGELFF. CDR3 DNA sequence: TGTGCCAGCACCCCACGGTACGGATTAACCGGGGAGCTGTTTTTT.

This chain uses TRBV5-4 with TRBJ2-7; perhaps TRBD2 as D (5 bases). Germline CDR1 and CDR2: SGHNT and YYREEE (reference sequence). With 0 bases removed from V and 6 bases from J, the gap between germline ends came to 10 bases. This CDR3 spans 13 amino acids. The CDR3 protein is CASSLGTRSEQYF. DNA of the CDR3: TGTGCCAGCAGCTTGGGGACTCGGTCCGAGCAGTACTTC.

The genes are TRBV2 and TRBJ2-7; possibly TRBD1 or TRBD2 for D (5 bases each). The CDR3 consists of 13 residues. Trimming took 3 bases from V and 7 from J, leaving 13 bases between them. Looked up from germline, CDR1 is SNHLY and CDR2 is FYNNEI. This CDR3 is CASSEGPLLEQYF. The CDR3 nucleotides are TGTGCCAGCAGTGAGGGACCCCTTCTAGAGCAGTACTTC.

The genes are TRBV14 and TRBJ1-1; D unclear. CDR1 SGHDN and CDR2 FVKESK come from the germline V gene. This CDR3 has 14 amino acids. Trimming shortened V by 1 base and J by 0 bases, and 6 bases separated the two germline ends. CDR3 sequence reads: CASSQVKLNTEAFF. DNA for the CDR3: TGTGCCAGCAGCCAAGTCAAGTTGAACACTGAAGCTTTCTTT.

As regards this clone: The junction and the germline gene differ at one end; a read error may be behind it. The chain carries TRBV10-3 and TRBJ2-3; 11 positions match TRBD2. CDR3 size: 16 residues. Looked up from germline, CDR1 is ENHRY and CDR2 is SYGVKD. The CDR3 DNA sequence: TGTGCCAGCAGTGATATAGCGGGGGGGAACACAGATACGCAGTATTTT. As protein: CASSDIAGGNTDTQYF.

The chain links TRBV5-1 to TRBJ2-1, with 11 nucleotides matching TRBD2. CDR3 length equals 17 residues. V shed 4 bases, J shed 3 bases, and the junction held 9 bases outside the gene matches. Germline CDR1 SGHRS, CDR2 YFSETQ. CDR3 DNA: TGCGCCAGCAGCGACAAGCCGGGACTAGCGGACTACAATGAGCAGTTCTTC. It is translated as CASSDKPGLADYNEQFF. Looking up the rest from reference TRBV5-1 and TRBJ2-1 gives the full variable domain: KAGVTQTPRYLIKTRGQQVTLSCSPISGHRSVSWYQQTPGQGLQFLFEYFSETQRNKGNFPGRFSGRQFSNSRSEMNVSTLELGDSALYLCASSDKPGLADYNEQFFGPGTRLTVL.

V is TRBV18 and J is TRBJ2-2; TRBD1 might be the D (5 bases). V was clipped by 1 base and J by 4 bases, with 10 bases between them. The CDR3 covers 15 residues. The germline V gene encodes CDR1 KGHSH and CDR2 LQKENI. CDR3 sequence: CASSPQGSITGELFF. In DNA, the CDR3 is TGTGCCAGCTCACCACAGGGGTCGATCACCGGGGAGCTGTTTTTT. Together with reference TRBV18 and TRBJ2-2, the CDR3 gives the full variable domain: NAGVMQNPRHLVRRRGQEARLRCSPMKGHSHVYWYRQLPEEGLKFMVYLQKENIIDESGMPKERFSAEFPKEGPSILRIQQVVRGDSAAYFCASSPQGSITGELFFGEGSRLTVL.

Written as DNA, the CDR3 is TGCAGCGTTGAGGCCGGGACTAGCGGGGCCTTCTCCTACGAGCAGTACTTC. This codes for CSVEAGTSGAFSYEQYF. V and J are TRBV29-1 and TRBJ2-7, with 13 bases identical to TRBD2. Trimming took 3 bases from V and 0 from J; bases not matched to a gene: 8. This CDR3 spans 17 amino acids. Germline values: CDR1 SQVTM, CDR2 ANQGSEA.

V is TRBV4-1 and J is TRBJ2-5; no clear D gene. There are 15 residues in the CDR3. Trimming removed 0 bases from V and 4 bases from J, with 12 bases in between. The germline CDR1 and CDR2 sequences are MGHRA and YSYEKL. The CDR3 spells CASSQERTTPETQYF. The CDR3 DNA sequence: TGCGCCAGCAGCCAAGAAAGGACGACGCCAGAGACCCAGTACTTC.

The chain couples TRBV7-6 to TRBJ2-7; D gene unclear. Germline assignment: CDR1 SGHVS and CDR2 FNYEAQ. The CDR3 is 13 residues long. V was trimmed by 5 bases and J by 6 bases, leaving 14 bases between them. CDR3 protein: CASSRRALSEQYF. The CDR3 DNA is TGTGCCAGCAGCCGTAGAGCCCTATCCGAGCAGTACTTC. Full variable domain (outside the CDR3, taken from reference TRBV7-6 and TRBJ2-7): GAGVSQSPRYKVTKRGQDVALRCDPISGHVSLYWYRQALGQGPEFLTYFNYEAQQDKSGLPNDRFSAERPEGSISTLTIQRTEQRDSAMYRCASSRRALSEQYFGPGTRLTVT.